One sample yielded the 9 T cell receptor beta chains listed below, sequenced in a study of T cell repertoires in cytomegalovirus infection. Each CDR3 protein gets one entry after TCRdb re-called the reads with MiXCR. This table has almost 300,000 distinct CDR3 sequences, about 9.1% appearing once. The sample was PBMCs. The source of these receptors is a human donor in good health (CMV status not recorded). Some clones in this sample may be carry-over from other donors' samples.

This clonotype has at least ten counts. CDR3 region: CASTSRDNSYEQYV. The CDR3 DNA follows: TGTGCCAGCACCTCCCGGGACAACTCCTACGAGCAGTACGTC. This chain joins TRBV6-1 and TRBJ2-7; D may be TRBD1 (6 bases). The CDR3 is 14 residues long. V lost 7 bases, J lost 0 bases, and 13 bases lay in between. Germline V CDR1 and CDR2: MNHNS, SASEGT.

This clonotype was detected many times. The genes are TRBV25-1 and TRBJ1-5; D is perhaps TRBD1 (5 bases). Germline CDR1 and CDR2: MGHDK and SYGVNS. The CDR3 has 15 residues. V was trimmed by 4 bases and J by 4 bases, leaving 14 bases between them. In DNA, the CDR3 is TGTGCCAGCAGTGCCCCGGGACGGGATAATCAGCCCCAGCATTTT. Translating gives CASSAPGRDNQPQHF.

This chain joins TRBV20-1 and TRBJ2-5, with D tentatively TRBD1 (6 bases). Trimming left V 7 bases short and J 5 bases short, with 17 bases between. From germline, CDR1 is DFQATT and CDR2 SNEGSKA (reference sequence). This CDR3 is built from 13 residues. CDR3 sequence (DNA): TGCAGTGTCCCCAGGGGTGCCGGGGAGACCCAGTACTTC. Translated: CSVPRGAGETQYF.

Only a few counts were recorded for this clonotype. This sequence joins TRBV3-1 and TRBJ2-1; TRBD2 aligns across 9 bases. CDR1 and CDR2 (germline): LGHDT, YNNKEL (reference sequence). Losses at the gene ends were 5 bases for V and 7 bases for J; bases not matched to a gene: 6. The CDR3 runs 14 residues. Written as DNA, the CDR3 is TGTGCCAGCAGCGGTATAGCGGGGGCGAATGAGCAGTTCTTC. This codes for CASSGIAGANEQFF.

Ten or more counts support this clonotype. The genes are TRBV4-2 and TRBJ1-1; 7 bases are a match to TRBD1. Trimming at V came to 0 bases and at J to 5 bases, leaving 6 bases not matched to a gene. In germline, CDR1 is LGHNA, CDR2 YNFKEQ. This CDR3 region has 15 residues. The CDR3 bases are TGTGCCAGCAGCCAAGACCTACAGGGGTGGACTGAAGCTTTCTTT. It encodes CASSQDLQGWTEAFF.

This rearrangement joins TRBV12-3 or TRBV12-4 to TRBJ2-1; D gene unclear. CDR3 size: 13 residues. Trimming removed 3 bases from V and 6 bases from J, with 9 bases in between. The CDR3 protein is CASSFRVPNEQFF. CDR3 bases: TGTGCCAGCAGTTTTCGAGTACCCAATGAGCAGTTCTTC.

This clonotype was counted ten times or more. The CDR3 sequence is CASNPGRSGANVLTF. The CDR3 DNA sequence: TGTGCCAGCAATCCGGGGCGCTCTGGGGCCAACGTCCTGACTTTC. The V call is TRBV6-2 or TRBV6-3, the J call TRBJ2-6; D could derive from TRBD1 or TRBD2 (5 bases each). V lost 7 bases and J lost 0, with 10 bases in between. This CDR3 has 15 amino acids. CDR1 is MNHEY, CDR2 SVGEGT, per germline.

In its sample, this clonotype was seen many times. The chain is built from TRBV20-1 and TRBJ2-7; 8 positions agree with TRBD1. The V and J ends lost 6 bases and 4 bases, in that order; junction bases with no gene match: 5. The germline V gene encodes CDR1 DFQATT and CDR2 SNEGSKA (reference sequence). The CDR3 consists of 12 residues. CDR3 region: CSARQGYYEQYF. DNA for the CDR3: TGCAGTGCAAGACAGGGGTATTACGAGCAGTACTTC.

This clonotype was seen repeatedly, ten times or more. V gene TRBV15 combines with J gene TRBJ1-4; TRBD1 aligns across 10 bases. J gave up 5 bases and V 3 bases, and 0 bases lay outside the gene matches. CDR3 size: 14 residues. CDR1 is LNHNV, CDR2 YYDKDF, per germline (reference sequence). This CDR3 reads CATSRDRGNEKLFF. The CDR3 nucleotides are TGTGCCACCAGCAGGGACAGGGGGAATGAAAAACTGTTTTTT.